This T cell receptor (beta chain) was captured by sequencing in a study of shared clonotypes between healthy human individuals. The naive CD8 fraction comprised CD45RO-negative cells positively selected for CCR7 and excluded terminally differentiated effector memory CD45RA+ cells. TCRdb's table, derived via immunoSEQ multiplex PCR, lists solely in-frame clones and lacks some. This sample has hundreds of thousands of clones, with 95% to 97% found just once. Germline V CDR1 and CDR2: MDHEN, SYDVKM. The CDR3 spans 17 residues. V lost 4 bases, J lost 9 bases, and 27 bases lay in between. Sample: naive CD8+ T cells sorted from blood. The sequence was collected from a woman aged 25 to 39 in good health. The rearrangement joins TRBV28 to TRBJ1-2; no reliable D call. CDR3 residues: CASSSPRERGLYNSYTF. The CDR3 nucleotides read TGTGCCAGCAGTTCTCCAAGGGAGAGAGGGCTGTATAATAGCTACACCTTC.